These 30 T cell receptor beta chains share one sample of origin, sequenced in a study of cytomegalovirus exposure and HLA in healthy donors. The PCR used 60 Vbeta and 13 Jbeta primers. Produced via immunoSEQ multiplex PCR; TCRdb's table is partial and in-frame only. The sample lists under 150,000 clones, around a tenth occurring once. The source material was PBMCs. All receptors come from a man aged 25-45 years in good health and CMV-seronegative.

This clone was observed a few times. V gene TRBV15 combines with J gene TRBJ1-6; tentatively, D is TRBD1 (5 bases). Germline values: CDR1 LNHNV, CDR2 YYDKDF (reference sequence). The CDR3 has 18 amino acids. V was trimmed by 9 bases and J by 2 bases, leaving 23 bases between them. In nucleotides, the CDR3 is TGTGCCACTACCCGGCAGGGATCTGTAGGGACCTATAATTCACCCCTCCACTTT. Translation gives CATTRQGSVGTYNSPLHF.

The rearrangement uses TRBV5-1 and TRBJ1-4; no firm D call. CDR1 is SGHRS and CDR2 is YFSETQ in the germline V gene. V was cut by 0 bases and J by 5 bases, with 8 bases left in between. The CDR3 length is 14 residues. CDR3 sequence (DNA): TGCGCCAGCAGCTTGGGAGGGAACAATGAAAAACTGTTTTTT. This codes for CASSLGGNNEKLFF.

The chain carries TRBV9 and TRBJ1-1, with 7 bases that match TRBD1. Trimming took 4 bases from V and 0 from J; bases not matched to a gene: 3. Germline V gene data show CDR1 as SGDLS and CDR2 as YYNGEE. The CDR3 is 14 amino acids. The CDR3 is CASSPGQLNTEAFF. The CDR3, as DNA: TGTGCCAGCAGCCCGGGACAGTTGAACACTGAAGCTTTCTTT.

CDR3 sequence reads: CASSSSGETYEQYF. Written as DNA, the CDR3 is TGTGCCAGTAGTAGTAGCGGGGAGACCTACGAGCAGTACTTC. V is TRBV19 and J is TRBJ2-7; 8 positions match TRBD2. Germline V lookup: CDR1 LNHDA, CDR2 SQIVND (reference sequence). This CDR3 is 14 amino acids long. The V gene end was trimmed by 4 bases and the J gene end by 2 bases; junction bases not matched to a gene: 4.

Only a few counts were recorded for this clone. The V gene is TRBV5-6, the J gene TRBJ2-5; D gene uncertain. The CDR3 is made up of 15 amino acids. Germline-derived CDR1 and CDR2 are SGHDT and YYEEEE. Trimming cost V 1 base and J 2 bases, with 12 bases left between them. The CDR3 DNA reads as TGTGCCAGCAGCTTGAGAGTACCGACTCAAGAGACCCAGTACTTC. As protein: CASSLRVPTQETQYF.

The gene calls are TRBV11-2 and TRBJ1-1; D not resolved. V was cut by 2 bases and J by 5 bases, with 9 bases left in between. The CDR3 consists of 13 residues. Germline V lookup: CDR1 SGHAT, CDR2 FQNNGV. The CDR3 protein is CASSLYRGTEAFF. CDR3 nucleotide sequence: TGTGCCAGCAGCTTATATCGAGGAACTGAAGCTTTCTTT.

CDR3 sequence (DNA): TGTGCCAGCTCGGCGGCAGGGGGCGGAAAACTGTTTTTT. Amino acids: CASSAAGGGKLFF. The V and J genes are TRBV6-6 and TRBJ1-4, with TRBD1 matching over 8 bases. The V and J ends lost 8 bases and 10 bases, in that order; junction bases with no gene match: 9. Looked up from germline, CDR1 is MNHNY and CDR2 is SVGAGI (reference sequence). This CDR3 is 13 amino acids long.

This rearrangement joins TRBV5-4 to TRBJ2-3; possibly TRBD1 for D (6 bases). Germline values: CDR1 SGHNT, CDR2 YYREEE (reference sequence). Deletions cut 1 base from V and 2 bases from J, with 14 bases between. The CDR3 runs to 16 residues. The CDR3 loop reads CASSLRVQGNTDTQYF. The CDR3 bases are TGTGCCAGCAGCTTGCGGGTACAGGGAAACACAGATACGCAGTATTTT.

This clone has more than one count but fewer than ten. The chain employs TRBV27 and TRBJ1-2, with D possibly TRBD1 on 6 matching bases. This CDR3 has 14 residues. From germline, CDR1 is MNHEY and CDR2 SMNVEV (reference sequence). Trimming stripped 6 bases from V and 6 bases from J, with 17 bases between. The CDR3 DNA sequence: TGTGCCAGCAGGAAAGACGGACAGTTACATGGCTACACCTTC. Amino acids: CASRKDGQLHGYTF.

The sample holds a few counts of this clone. The genes are TRBV11-2 and TRBJ2-5; D gene unclear. Germline lookup yields CDR1 SGHAT and CDR2 FQNNGV. Trimming removed 4 bases from V and 5 bases from J, with 8 bases in between. The CDR3 runs to 12 residues. Written as DNA, the CDR3 is TGTGCCAGCAGCTATGCCAGGGAGACCCAGTACTTC. This codes for CASSYARETQYF.

V usage is TRBV4-3 and J usage is TRBJ1-6, with 8 bases matching TRBD1. The CDR3 length is 14 residues. CDR1 is LGHNA, CDR2 YSLEER, per germline. V trimming: 4 bases; J trimming: 5 bases; junction bases outside the gene matches: 1. The CDR3 region is CASSLGQDNSPLHF. The CDR3 coding sequence is TGCGCCAGCAGCCTGGGACAGGATAATTCACCCCTCCACTTT.

The chain is built from TRBV9 and TRBJ1-1, with TRBD1 matching over 8 bases. Germline assignment: CDR1 SGDLS and CDR2 YYNGEE. V was pared by 4 bases and J by 4 bases, with 6 bases of the junction left unmatched. The CDR3 length is 14 residues. DNA for the CDR3: TGTGCCAGCAGCCCATCAGGGGGCCTCACTGAAGCTTTCTTT. Translating gives CASSPSGGLTEAFF.

The chain uses TRBV19 and TRBJ1-2; TRBD1 is a possible D gene (6 bases). The CDR3 spans 14 residues. Germline-derived CDR1 and CDR2 are LNHDA and SQIVND (reference sequence). Trimming left V 5 bases short and J 2 bases short, with 12 bases between. Here the CDR3 DNA reads TGTGCCAGTAGTCCGGGGGGGCTCAACTATGGCTACACCTTC. This translates into CASSPGGLNYGYTF.

This clone was observed at least ten times. The rearrangement joins TRBV29-1 to TRBJ2-1; 8 bases map to TRBD2. Germline CDR1 is SQVTM and CDR2 is ANQGSEA. The CDR3 has 15 residues. V lost 2 bases and J lost 2; bases outside the gene matches: 5. Here the CDR3 reads CSVEKLREAYNEQFF. The CDR3 DNA reads as TGCAGCGTTGAAAAGTTGCGGGAGGCCTACAATGAGCAGTTCTTC.

This clone has only a few counts. The chain employs TRBV4-2 and TRBJ2-7; D is ambiguous. There are 14 residues in the CDR3. Germline V lookup: CDR1 LGHNA, CDR2 YNFKEQ. The V end was cut by 0 bases, the J end by 4 bases, with 10 bases between. The CDR3 spells CASSQDGPRYEQYF. CDR3 bases: TGTGCCAGCAGCCAAGATGGGCCAAGGTACGAGCAGTACTTC.

In this sample, this clone turned up a few times. The V gene is TRBV9, the J gene TRBJ2-7; 9 nucleotides agree with TRBD1. This CDR3 is 15 amino acids long. Germline V gene data show CDR1 as SGDLS and CDR2 as YYNGEE. After removal of 0 bases from V and 7 bases from J, the junction contained 8 bases not matched to a gene. The CDR3 coding sequence is TGTGCCAGCAGCGTAGGGGGACAGGGTTCTGGGGAGCAGTACTTC. This encodes CASSVGGQGSGEQYF.

This clone was seen a few times. This chain connects TRBV9 to TRBJ2-5; 10 bases line up with TRBD2. J was trimmed by 5 bases and V by 6 bases; bases with no gene match: 7. This CDR3 region has 14 residues. Germline CDR1 and CDR2: SGDLS and YYNGEE. The CDR3 region is CASTSGRVGETQYF. Here the CDR3 DNA reads TGTGCCAGCACAAGCGGGAGGGTTGGGGAGACCCAGTACTTC. The variable domain in full, with the rest retrieved from reference TRBV9 and TRBJ2-5, is DSGVTQTPKHLITATGQRVTLRCSPRSGDLSVYWYQQSLDQGLQFLIQYYNGEERAKGNILERFSAQQFPDLHSELNLSSLELGDSALYFCASTSGRVGETQYFGPGTRLLVL.

This clone was detected only a few times. This sequence joins TRBV7-9 and TRBJ1-5, with 9 bases identical to TRBD1. J was trimmed by 6 bases and V by 5 bases; bases with no gene match: 8. This CDR3 spans 15 amino acids. Germline V lookup: CDR1 SEHNR, CDR2 FQNEAQ (reference sequence). The CDR3 bases are TGTGCCAGCAGCCCGGGGACAGGGTTTGGTCAGCCCCAGCATTTT. Amino acid sequence: CASSPGTGFGQPQHF.

This chain links TRBV2 with TRBJ1-2; 8 bases are a match to TRBD1. Germline CDR1 and CDR2: SNHLY and FYNNEI. The V and J ends lost 7 bases and 8 bases, in that order; junction bases with no gene match: 6. This CDR3 has 12 residues. The CDR3 protein is CASNDRGHGYTF. The DNA for the CDR3 is TGTGCCAGCAACGACAGGGGACACGGCTACACCTTC.

The table lists this clone with a few counts. The chain is built from TRBV27 and TRBJ2-1; TRBD1 matches 10 bases. The CDR3 runs to 13 residues. In germline, CDR1 is MNHEY, CDR2 SMNVEV (reference sequence). V shed 6 bases and J 9 bases; nucleotides not matched to a gene: 5. CDR3 nucleotide sequence: TGTGCCAGCAGACGGGACAGGGGTGGTGAGCAGTTCTTC. It specifies CASRRDRGGEQFF.

V is TRBV15 and J is TRBJ2-7, with TRBD1 matching 7 bases. With 4 bases clipped from V and 2 bases from J, the junction kept 5 bases outside the gene matches. The CDR3 has 14 amino acids. Germline V gives CDR1 LNHNV, CDR2 YYDKDF (reference sequence). The CDR3, as DNA: TGTGCCACCAGCAAAGGACAGGAAACCTACGAGCAGTACTTC. Translated: CATSKGQETYEQYF. Looking up the rest from reference TRBV15 and TRBJ2-7 gives the full variable domain: DAMVIQNPRYQVTQFGKPVTLSCSQTLNHNVMYWYQQKSSQAPKLLFHYYDKDFNNEADTPDNFQSRRPNTSFCFLDIRSPGLGDTAMYLCATSKGQETYEQYFGPGTRLTVT.

This clone has a handful of counts. The chain joins TRBV18 to TRBJ1-4; D call uncertain. Trimming pared 4 bases from V and 5 bases from J, leaving 8 bases between. Germline V gene sequence: CDR1 KGHSH, CDR2 LQKENI. This CDR3 has 13 residues. The CDR3 is CASSRGRNEKLFF. In nucleotides, the CDR3 is TGTGCCAGCTCACGTGGCAGAAATGAAAAACTGTTTTTT.

This clone turned up a few times. The chain links TRBV6-6 to TRBJ2-7, with 7 bases fitting TRBD1. The CDR3 extends over 16 amino acids. After removal of 4 bases from V and 4 bases from J, the junction contained 13 bases not matched to a gene. Germline V gene lookup returns CDR1 MNHNY and CDR2 SVGAGI (reference sequence). The CDR3 bases are TGTGCCAGCAGTTTGCCTGATGAGGGACAGATTTACGAGCAGTACTTC. It yields the protein CASSLPDEGQIYEQYF.

This clone was observed a few times. V is TRBV18 and J is TRBJ1-5; TRBD1 matches at 8 bases. CDR1 is KGHSH and CDR2 is LQKENI in the germline V gene. After removal of 3 bases from V and 6 bases from J, the junction contained 10 bases not matched to a gene. The CDR3 is 16 amino acids. CDR3 coding DNA: TGTGCCAGCTCACCCCTCCAGGGGGCAGGTGGTCAGCCCCAGCATTTT. It encodes CASSPLQGAGGQPQHF.

This chain links TRBV5-1 with TRBJ1-1; 8 bases are shared with TRBD1. Trimming cost V 2 bases and J 4 bases; bases outside gene matches: 7. This CDR3 contains 15 residues. Germline CDR1 reads SGHRS; CDR2 reads YFSETQ. The CDR3 coding sequence is TGCGCCAGCAGCTTACAGGGGGGCTTAGGCACTGAAGCTTTCTTT. This gives the protein CASSLQGGLGTEAFF.

There are a few counts of this clone. The V call is TRBV20-1, the J call TRBJ2-5, with TRBD2 matching over 8 bases. CDR1 and CDR2 (germline): DFQATT, SNEGSKA (reference sequence). The CDR3 length is 11 residues. J was trimmed by 13 bases and V by 2 bases; bases with no gene match: 6. The CDR3 protein is CSARPGGDPYF. The CDR3, as DNA: TGCAGTGCTAGACCGGGAGGGGATCCGTACTTC.

J is TRBJ2-3 and V is TRBV5-1; 7 positions agree with TRBD1. Germline CDR1 and CDR2: SGHRS and YFSETQ. Trimming cost V 4 bases and J 0 bases; bases outside gene matches: 8. The length of the CDR3 is 16 residues. The CDR3 here is CASSHRGATSTDTQYF. In nucleotides, the CDR3 is TGCGCCAGCAGCCACAGGGGTGCGACTAGCACAGATACGCAGTATTTT.

This clone turned up a few times. The rearrangement joins TRBV19 to TRBJ2-2; TRBD1 matches 7 bases. The V segment lost 4 bases and the J segment 5 bases; nucleotides outside the gene matches: 4. From germline, CDR1 is LNHDA and CDR2 SQIVND (reference sequence). CDR3 size: 14 residues. The CDR3: CASSSDRVTGELFF. The CDR3 DNA reads TGTGCCAGTAGTAGCGACAGGGTGACCGGGGAGCTGTTTTTT.

There are a few counts of this clone. The chain links TRBV11-2 to TRBJ2-2; 13 bases match TRBD2. The V gene end was trimmed by 1 base and the J gene end by 7 bases; junction bases not matched to a gene: 6. CDR3 length: 17 amino acids. Germline-derived CDR1 and CDR2 are SGHAT and FQNNGV. DNA for the CDR3: TGTGCCAGCAGCTTAGTACTAGCGGGAGGGCCCGGCGGGGAGCTGTTTTTT. Translating gives CASSLVLAGGPGGELFF.

The chain joins TRBV27 to TRBJ1-1; TRBD1 matches at 10 bases. CDR1 and CDR2 from the germline V gene are MNHEY and SMNVEV (reference sequence). CDR3 size: 14 residues. Germline trimming cut 7 bases from V and 4 bases from J; bases unmatched to any gene: 6. CDR3 loop: CASTPTGGSTEAFF. CDR3 sequence (DNA): TGTGCCAGCACCCCGACAGGGGGCTCCACTGAAGCTTTCTTT.